The rows below give T cell receptor beta chains drawn from one sample of a study of metastatic and nonmetastatic thyroid tumors. TCRdb re-clonotyped the PCR reads through MiXCR. The profile covers around 45,000 clones, with 16% appearing a single time and 22% taken by the ten largest. Sequencing was done on a sample of blood. The receptors here all came from a female donor with papillary thyroid cancer or a benign thyroid nodule (not recorded which). Some clones in this sample may be carry-over from other donors' samples. CDR3s include the opening cysteine and the closing phenylalanine or tryptophan. D genes are given only for firm matches. Expanded clones get a size class; other rows say once, few or many, or leave the size out.

>TRBJ1-2|TRBD1|many|TRBV14
CASSQSSGTGAGYTF
TGTGCCAGCAGCCAAAGCTCCGGGACAGGGGCCGGCTACACCTTC
>TRBJ2-1|NA|NA|TRBV6-1
CASSEARTRSFF
TGTGCCAGCAGTGAAGCCCGGACCCGGTCCTTCTTC
>TRBJ1-3|NA|many|TRBV30
CAWSVGYSGNTIYF
TGTGCCTGGAGTGTAGGCTACTCTGGAAACACCATATATTTT
>TRBJ1-2|NA|NA|TRBV6-1
CASKAEGRYGYTF
TGTGCCAGTAAGGCGGAGGGGAGGTATGGCTACACCTTC
>TRBJ2-1|TRBD2|many|TRBV11-1
CASTHSGRHANEQFF
TGTGCCAGCACTCATAGCGGGAGGCACGCTAATGAGCAGTTCTTC
>TRBJ1-6|NA|NA|TRBV30
CATRRGNNSPLHF
TGTGCCACCCGTCGAGGAAATAATTCACCCCTCCACTTT
>TRBJ2-3|NA|few|TRBV28
CASRTGDTQYF
TGTGCCAGCAGAACCGGAGATACGCAGTATTTT
>TRBJ2-5|TRBD2|many|TRBV30
CAWSTSRSSGRSQETQYF
TGTGCCTGGAGTACCTCGCGGTCTAGCGGGAGAAGCCAAGAGACCCAGTACTTC
>TRBJ1-2|TRBD1|medium-sized|TRBV12-3/TRBV12-4
CASSKTGGNGYTF
TGTGCCAGCAGCAAGACAGGGGGAAATGGCTACACCTTC
>TRBJ1-1|NA|many|TRBV7-9
CASSGGEGSTEAFF
TGTGCCAGCAGCGGAGGGGAGGGGAGCACTGAAGCTTTCTTT
>TRBJ1-1|NA|few|TRBV10-2
CASSEWGLMNTEAFF
TGCGCCAGCAGTGAGTGGGGGCTCATGAACACTGAAGCTTTCTTT
>TRBJ1-6|TRBD1|many|TRBV30
CAWTSMLQGIELNSPLHF
TGTGCCTGGACCTCGATGCTACAGGGGATAGAGTTGAATTCACCCCTCCACTTT
>TRBJ1-2|NA|many|TRBV29-1
CSVEDGADYGGYTF
TGCAGCGTTGAAGATGGGGCAGATTATGGTGGCTACACCTTC
>TRBJ1-5|NA|many|TRBV28
CASSLPGRPQHF
TGTGCCAGCAGTTTACCCGGTCGGCCCCAGCATTTT
>TRBJ1-6|TRBD1|many|TRBV19
CASSSDRGYSPLHF
TGTGCCAGTAGTTCCGACAGGGGGTATTCACCCCTCCACTTT
>TRBJ1-5|NA|NA|TRBV19
CASSIGREGLSNQPQHF
TGTGCCAGTAGTATCGGCAGAGAAGGGTTAAGCAATCAGCCCCAGCATTTT
>TRBJ2-2|TRBD1|many|TRBV6-5
CASSYLHQGAGTGELFF
TGTGCCAGCAGTTACTTACACCAGGGGGCGGGCACCGGGGAGCTGTTTTTT
>TRBJ1-2|NA|many|TRBV30
CAWSVRTSGSYTF
TGTGCCTGGAGTGTAAGAACCTCGGGTAGCTACACCTTC
>TRBJ1-6|NA|once|TRBV3-1
CASSLRTEGAPLHF
TGTGCCAGCAGCCTCCGGACAGAGGGGGCACCCCTCCACTTT
>TRBJ2-5|NA|many|TRBV11-3
CASSFGASILETQYF
TGTGCCAGCAGCTTCGGAGCGAGTATTTTAGAGACCCAGTACTTC
>TRBJ1-3|NA|many|TRBV11-2
CASSLVARPSGNTIYF
TGTGCCAGCAGCTTAGTGGCCAGGCCCTCTGGAAACACCATATATTTT
>TRBJ1-1|TRBD1|many|TRBV11-3
CASSPRGYTEAFF
TGTGCCAGCAGCCCCAGGGGGTACACTGAAGCTTTCTTT
>TRBJ1-6|NA|many|TRBV27
CASSLSTDSGNSPLHF
TGTGCCAGCAGTTTATCGACAGACTCGGGGAATTCACCCCTCCACTTT